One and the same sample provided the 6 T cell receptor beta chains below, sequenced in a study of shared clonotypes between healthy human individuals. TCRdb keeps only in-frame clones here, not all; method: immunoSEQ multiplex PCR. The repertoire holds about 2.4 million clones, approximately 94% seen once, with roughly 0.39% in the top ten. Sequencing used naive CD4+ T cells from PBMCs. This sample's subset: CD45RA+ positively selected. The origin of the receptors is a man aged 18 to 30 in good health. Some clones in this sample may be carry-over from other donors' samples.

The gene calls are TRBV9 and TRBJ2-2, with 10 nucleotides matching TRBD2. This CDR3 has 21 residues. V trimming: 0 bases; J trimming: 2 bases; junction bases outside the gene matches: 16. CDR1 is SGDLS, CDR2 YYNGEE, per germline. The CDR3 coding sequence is TGTGCCAGCAGCGTAGCTCGGGCTAGCGGGAGTCCGGCTTATAACACCGGGGAGCTGTTTTTT. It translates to CASSVARASGSPAYNTGELFF.

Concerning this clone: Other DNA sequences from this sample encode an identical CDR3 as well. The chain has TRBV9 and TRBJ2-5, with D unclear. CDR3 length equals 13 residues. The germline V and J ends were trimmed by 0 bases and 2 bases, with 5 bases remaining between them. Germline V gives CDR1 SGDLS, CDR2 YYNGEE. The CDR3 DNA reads TGTGCCAGCAGCGTAGGGGCACAAGAGACCCAGTACTTC. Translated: CASSVGAQETQYF.

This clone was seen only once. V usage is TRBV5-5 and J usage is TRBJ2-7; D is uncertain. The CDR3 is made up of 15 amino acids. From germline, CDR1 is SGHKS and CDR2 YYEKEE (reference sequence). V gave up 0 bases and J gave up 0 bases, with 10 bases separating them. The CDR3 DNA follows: TGTGCCAGCAGCTTGGTCTCTACTAACTCCTACGAGCAGTACTTC. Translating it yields CASSLVSTNSYEQYF.

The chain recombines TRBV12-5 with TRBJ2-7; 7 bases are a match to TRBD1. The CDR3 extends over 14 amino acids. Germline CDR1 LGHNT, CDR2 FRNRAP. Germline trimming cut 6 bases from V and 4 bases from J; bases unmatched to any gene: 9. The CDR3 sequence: CASGGGRPPYEQYF. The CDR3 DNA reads TGTGCTAGTGGAGGGGGCAGACCCCCTTACGAGCAGTACTTC.

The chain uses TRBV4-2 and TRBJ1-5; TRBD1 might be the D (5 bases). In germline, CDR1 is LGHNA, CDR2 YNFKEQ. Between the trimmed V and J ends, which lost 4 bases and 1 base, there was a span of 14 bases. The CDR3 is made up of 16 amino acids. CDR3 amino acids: CASSPGAGFSNQPQHF. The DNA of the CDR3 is TGTGCCAGCAGCCCTGGAGCAGGGTTCAGCAATCAGCCCCAGCATTTT.

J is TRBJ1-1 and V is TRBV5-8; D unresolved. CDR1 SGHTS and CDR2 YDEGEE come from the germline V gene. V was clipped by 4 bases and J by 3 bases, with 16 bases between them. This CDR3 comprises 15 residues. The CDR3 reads CASSPLYGGDTEAFF. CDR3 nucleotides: TGTGCCAGCAGCCCCTTGTATGGCGGGGACACTGAAGCTTTCTTT.